The 20 T cell receptor beta chains presented below share a single source sample, sequenced in a study of lymphopenia after photon versus proton radiotherapy. The table came from immunoSEQ multiplex PCR; TCRdb's copy has only in-frame clones and leaves some out. The sample yields 25,000 to 35,000 clones, roughly 90% seen once. This specimen was peripheral blood, taken from a patient treated with photon-based radiotherapy. These receptors all come from a woman aged 50 to 60 with pancreatic cancer.

The V gene is TRBV27, the J gene TRBJ1-6, with a tentative D call TRBD1 (6 bases). CDR1 and CDR2 from the germline V gene are MNHEY and SMNVEV (reference sequence). With 5 bases removed from V and 7 bases from J, the gap between germline ends came to 12 bases. The CDR3 contains 14 residues. The CDR3 loop is CASSVRGPNSPLHF. The DNA for the CDR3 is TGTGCCAGCAGTGTCAGGGGACCCAATTCACCCCTCCACTTT.

The chain couples TRBV2 to TRBJ1-5; the D is unclear. The CDR3 sequence is 14 residues long. Germline lookup yields CDR1 SNHLY and CDR2 FYNNEI. The ends were cut back, 8 bases at V and 3 bases at J, with 14 bases in the middle. Here the CDR3 DNA reads TGTGCCAGCGGTTTGGGAGGCGTCAATCAGCCCCAGCATTTT. It encodes CASGLGGVNQPQHF.

This clone was observed a single time. The chain carries TRBV5-4 and TRBJ2-1, with no clear D. V dropped 4 bases and J dropped 4 bases, with 12 bases sitting between them. CDR3 length equals 14 residues. The germline V gene encodes CDR1 SGHNT and CDR2 YYREEE (reference sequence). CDR3 DNA: TGTGCCAGCAGCGCCATGACACCATACAATGAGCAGTTCTTC. Encoded protein: CASSAMTPYNEQFF.

V usage is TRBV11-2 and J usage is TRBJ2-5, with D perhaps TRBD1 (7 bases). CDR3 length: 18 amino acids. Looked up from germline, CDR1 is SGHAT and CDR2 is FQNNGV. V was pared by 3 bases and J by 2 bases, with 22 bases between. The CDR3 DNA sequence: TGTGCCAGCAGCTTCCCCCCCACGCAGGGGGGTAGGCAAGAGACCCAGTACTTC. Its translation: CASSFPPTQGGRQETQYF. Together with reference TRBV11-2 and TRBJ2-5, the CDR3 gives the full variable domain: EAGVAQSPRYKIIEKRQSVAFWCNPISGHATLYWYQQILGQGPKLLIQFQNNGVVDDSQLPKDRFSAERLKGVDSTLKIQPAKLEDSAVYLCASSFPPTQGGRQETQYFGPGTRLLVL.

V gene TRBV6-5 combines with J gene TRBJ2-7; 7 bases map to TRBD2. The CDR3 totals 13 residues. Germline V gives CDR1 MNHEY, CDR2 SVGAGI. Trimming removed 0 bases from V and 5 bases from J; junction bases left unmatched: 1. CDR3 DNA sequence: TGTGCCAGCAGTTACTCGGCGGGGGACGAGCAGTACTTC. It yields the protein CASSYSAGDEQYF.

In this sample, this clone turned up a few times. The chain has TRBV6-5 and TRBJ1-2; TRBD1 matches 9 bases. This CDR3 has 15 residues. The V and J ends lost 6 bases and 6 bases, in that order; junction bases with no gene match: 11. Germline V CDR1 and CDR2: MNHEY, SVGAGI. The CDR3 nucleotides read TGTGCCAGCAGGCCACAGGGGGCGCTCGGGCATGGCTACACCTTC. It translates to CASRPQGALGHGYTF.

V gene TRBV2 combines with J gene TRBJ1-5; TRBD1 matches 8 bases. Germline assignment: CDR1 SNHLY and CDR2 FYNNEI. The CDR3 has 15 amino acids. V lost 7 bases to trimming and J lost 1 base; unmatched junction nucleotides: 6. CDR3 sequence reads: CASNRGYLSNQPQHF. For the CDR3, the DNA is TGTGCCAGCAACAGGGGGTACTTGAGCAATCAGCCCCAGCATTTT.

This rearrangement joins TRBV9 to TRBJ2-6; 8 nucleotides agree with TRBD1. The trim removed 4 bases at V and 0 bases at J, leaving 6 bases unmatched. Germline V gives CDR1 SGDLS, CDR2 YYNGEE. The CDR3 has 17 amino acids. CDR3 region: CASSPTGASSGANVLTF. CDR3 nucleotide sequence: TGTGCCAGCAGCCCGACAGGGGCGAGCTCTGGGGCCAACGTCCTGACTTTC.

The CDR3 reads CASSLEGLAGTYTDTQYF. CDR3 DNA sequence: TGTGCCAGCAGCTTAGAAGGACTAGCGGGGACCTACACAGATACGCAGTATTTT. This chain links TRBV7-9 with TRBJ2-3, with 12 bases identical to TRBD2. This CDR3 has 18 amino acids. Trimming at V came to 1 base and at J to 2 bases, leaving 7 bases not matched to a gene. Germline values: CDR1 SEHNR, CDR2 FQNEAQ (reference sequence).

V is TRBV11-1 and J is TRBJ2-2; 7 bases map to TRBD2. This CDR3 comprises 16 residues. Per germline, CDR1 SGHAT and CDR2 FQDESV (reference sequence). After removal of 5 bases from V and 2 bases from J, the junction contained 8 bases not matched to a gene. CDR3 DNA: TGTGCCAGCAGCCCTGGGGGGGGATCCAACACCGGGGAGCTGTTTTTT. Its translation: CASSPGGGSNTGELFF.

The chain joins TRBV6-5 to TRBJ1-2; the D is unclear. CDR1 and CDR2 from the germline V gene are MNHEY and SVGAGI. The V end lost 6 bases, the J end lost 0 bases, and 11 bases lay between the germline ends. The CDR3 length is 14 residues. CDR3 nucleotide sequence: TGTGCCAGCAGGGGAGGTCCAGCTAACTATGGCTACACCTTC. Translating it yields CASRGGPANYGYTF.

The chain uses TRBV28 and TRBJ2-7; 7 bases align to TRBD1. J was trimmed by 4 bases and V by 6 bases; bases with no gene match: 9. Germline V gene data show CDR1 as MDHEN and CDR2 as SYDVKM. The CDR3 contains 14 residues. The CDR3, as DNA: TGTGCCAGCAGCGGGACGGGACAGAGTTACGAGCAGTACTTC. Translated, it gives CASSGTGQSYEQYF. Looking up the rest from reference TRBV28 and TRBJ2-7 gives the full variable domain: DVKVTQSSRYLVKRTGEKVFLECVQDMDHENMFWYRQDPGLGLRLIYFSYDVKMKEKGDIPEGYSVSREKKERFSLILESASTNQTSMYLCASSGTGQSYEQYFGPGTRLTVT.

This chain joins TRBV5-1 and TRBJ2-5; D may be TRBD2 (7 bases). Looked up from germline, CDR1 is SGHRS and CDR2 is YFSETQ. The CDR3 totals 14 residues. Trimming took 3 bases from V and 4 from J, leaving 13 bases between them. The CDR3 is CASSWGGAAETQYF. CDR3 DNA sequence: TGCGCCAGCAGCTGGGGGGGCGCGGCAGAGACCCAGTACTTC.

There are a few counts of this clone. The chain recombines TRBV9 with TRBJ1-2; 8 bases fit TRBD1. After removal of 3 bases from V and 8 bases from J, the junction contained 12 bases not matched to a gene. There are 15 residues in the CDR3. CDR1 and CDR2 from the germline V gene are SGDLS and YYNGEE. The CDR3 nucleotides are TGTGCCAGCAGCGGCGTGGGGCAGGGGGCACGGGGCTACACCTTC. This sequence encodes CASSGVGQGARGYTF.

This rearrangement joins TRBV19 to TRBJ2-3; 9 positions match TRBD1. This CDR3 spans 14 amino acids. Germline CDR1 reads LNHDA; CDR2 reads SQIVND (reference sequence). Trimming cost V 5 bases and J 4 bases; bases outside gene matches: 4. In DNA, the CDR3 is TGTGCCAGTAGTGCCGGGACAGGGCCAGATACGCAGTATTTT. It is translated as CASSAGTGPDTQYF. Filled out from reference TRBV19 and TRBJ2-3, the complete variable domain reads DGGITQSPKYLFRKEGQNVTLSCEQNLNHDAMYWYRQDPGQGLRLIYYSQIVNDFQKGDIAEGYSVSREKKESFPLTVTSAQKNPTAFYLCASSAGTGPDTQYFGPGTRLTVL.

The chain combines TRBV10-3 with TRBJ2-1; the D gene is possibly TRBD2 (5 bases). This CDR3 contains 15 residues. Germline lookup yields CDR1 ENHRY and CDR2 SYGVKD. The V gene lost 3 bases and the J gene lost 8 bases, with 17 bases spanning the gap. The CDR3: CAISEGGLGWYEQFF. The CDR3 DNA reads TGTGCCATCAGTGAAGGCGGGTTGGGGTGGTATGAGCAGTTCTTC.

The chain recombines TRBV7-8 with TRBJ2-3; 9 positions agree with TRBD2. With 5 bases clipped from V and 2 bases from J, the junction kept 11 bases outside the gene matches. This CDR3 has 17 residues. The germline V gene encodes CDR1 SGHVS and CDR2 FQNEAQ. CDR3 sequence (DNA): TGTGCCAGCAGCCTCAACCCTAGCGGGGCCCTCACAGATACGCAGTATTTT. It is translated as CASSLNPSGALTDTQYF.

This chain joins TRBV7-8 and TRBJ1-2, with 8 bases that match TRBD1. The V gene's germline CDR1 is SGHVS and CDR2 FQNEAQ. The V gene end was trimmed by 2 bases and the J gene end by 4 bases; junction bases not matched to a gene: 6. The CDR3 loop spans 15 amino acids. This chain's CDR3 is CASSLSTGEGYGYTF. The CDR3, as DNA: TGTGCCAGCAGCTTATCGACAGGGGAAGGCTATGGCTACACCTTC.

The CDR3 sequence: CASNVVRVGQPQHF. For the CDR3, the DNA is TGTGCCAGCAATGTGGTGAGGGTGGGCCAGCCCCAGCATTTT. The V call is TRBV28, the J call TRBJ1-5, with no clear D. In germline, CDR1 is MDHEN, CDR2 SYDVKM. This CDR3 is built from 14 residues. V was trimmed by 7 bases and J by 7 bases, leaving 17 bases between them.

This chain uses TRBV27 with TRBJ2-2; the D is unclear. This CDR3 contains 15 residues. Germline CDR1 reads MNHEY; CDR2 reads SMNVEV (reference sequence). V gave up 1 base and J gave up 7 bases, with 13 bases separating them. The CDR3: CASSLYGSIFGELFF. The CDR3 nucleotides are TGTGCCAGCAGTTTATACGGATCAATCTTCGGGGAGCTGTTTTTT.